What follows are 18 T cell receptor beta chains derived from one specimen sequenced in a study of metastatic and nonmetastatic thyroid tumors. There were no patients who had received any treatment before thyroid surgery. MiXCR was used by TCRdb to re-call the PCR reads. The repertoire holds 25,000 to 30,000 clones, with approximately 3.7% as singletons. The sequenced sample was blood. Every receptor here comes from a male donor with papillary thyroid cancer or a benign thyroid nodule (not recorded which). Some clones in this sample may be carry-over from other donors' samples.

This clone appeared a few times. The genes are TRBV7-2 and TRBJ1-5; no definite D call. The CDR3 loop spans 14 amino acids. Germline-derived CDR1 and CDR2 are SGHTA and FQGNSA. Trimming removed 3 bases from V and 4 bases from J, with 10 bases in between. DNA of the CDR3: TGTGCCAGCAGCTTGGGAAAGGGAAATCAGCCCCAGCATTTT. It yields the protein CASSLGKGNQPQHF.

The chain links TRBV5-1 to TRBJ2-1; D is possibly TRBD1 or TRBD2 (5 bases each). The CDR3 runs to 15 residues. Trimming pared 1 base from V and 5 bases from J, leaving 13 bases between. CDR1 SGHRS and CDR2 YFSETQ come from the germline V gene. CDR3 nucleotides: TGCGCCAGCAGCTTGTCAGGGAGAGAGAACAATGAGCAGTTCTTC. Protein sequence: CASSLSGRENNEQFF.

The J gene is TRBJ1-1, the V gene TRBV28; D might be TRBD1 (6 bases). This CDR3 region has 14 residues. Trimming pared 6 bases from V and 10 bases from J, leaving 21 bases between. CDR1 and CDR2 from the germline V gene are MDHEN and SYDVKM. In nucleotides, the CDR3 is TGTGCCAGCAGGCAAGGGGGGACCAGGGTTGGAGCTTTCTTT. Translation: CASRQGGTRVGAFF.

This clone was counted between two and nine times. The CDR3 loop is CASSGTGGADTGELFF. In nucleotides, the CDR3 is TGTGCCAGCAGCGGGACAGGGGGCGCTGACACCGGGGAGCTGTTTTTT. The chain couples TRBV6-1 to TRBJ2-2; TRBD1 matches at 12 bases. After removal of 6 bases from V and 3 bases from J, the junction contained 5 bases not matched to a gene. Germline CDR1 is MNHNS and CDR2 is SASEGT. The CDR3 runs to 16 residues.

The table lists this clone with many counts. This rearrangement joins TRBV2 to TRBJ1-1, with TRBD1 matching 9 bases. The J segment lost 3 bases and the V segment lost 6 bases, leaving 14 bases of the junction unmatched. Germline loops: CDR1 SNHLY, CDR2 FYNNEI. This CDR3 comprises 17 residues. CDR3 coding DNA: TGTGCCAGCAGCGACACAGGGGGCGCCGGTTCCGACACTGAAGCTTTCTTT. Amino acids: CASSDTGGAGSDTEAFF.

Comment on this clone: This may arise from a read error, as a much more abundant clone is one base away. The V gene is TRBV6-5, the J gene TRBJ2-7; D is perhaps TRBD1 or TRBD2 (5 bases each). Per the germline V gene, CDR1 is MNHEY and CDR2 is SVGAGI. The CDR3 consists of 15 residues. The chain's CDR3 is CAGSYNGAPIYEQYF. The CDR3 coding sequence is TGTGCCGGCAGTTACAACGGGGCTCCAATCTACGAGCAGTACTTC.

This clone was observed a few times. The rearrangement uses TRBV19 and TRBJ1-5; 7 positions agree with TRBD1. After removal of 3 bases from V and 0 bases from J, the junction contained 5 bases not matched to a gene. The CDR3 sequence is 16 residues long. Germline lookup yields CDR1 LNHDA and CDR2 SQIVND (reference sequence). The CDR3 DNA follows: TGTGCCAGTAGTATGAGGGACAGCTATAGCAATCAGCCCCAGCATTTT. As protein: CASSMRDSYSNQPQHF. Full variable domain (outside the CDR3, taken from reference TRBV19 and TRBJ1-5): DGGITQSPKYLFRKEGQNVTLSCEQNLNHDAMYWYRQDPGQGLRLIYYSQIVNDFQKGDIAEGYSVSREKKESFPLTVTSAQKNPTAFYLCASSMRDSYSNQPQHFGDGTRLSIL.

This chain links TRBV20-1 with TRBJ1-1; D gene ambiguous. Germline CDR1 and CDR2: DFQATT and SNEGSKA (reference sequence). V lost 1 base and J 0 bases, leaving 12 bases between the germline ends. CDR3 length equals 15 residues. The CDR3 loop is CSARALLGMNTEAFF. CDR3 nucleotide sequence: TGCAGTGCTAGAGCCTTATTGGGGATGAACACTGAAGCTTTCTTT.

The chain links TRBV20-1 to TRBJ1-3, with unresolved D. V dropped 4 bases and J dropped 0 bases, with 13 bases sitting between them. This CDR3 has 15 amino acids. In germline, CDR1 is DFQATT, CDR2 SNEGSKA (reference sequence). CDR3 nucleotide sequence: TGCAGTGCTACTACCGGTAGCAGCTCTGGAAACACCATATATTTT. This gives the protein CSATTGSSSGNTIYF.

In its sample, this clone was seen many times. This chain connects TRBV20-1 to TRBJ2-7, with D perhaps TRBD1 (5 bases). The germline V gene has CDR1 DFQATT and CDR2 SNEGSKA (reference sequence). Trimming pared 6 bases from V and 4 bases from J, leaving 25 bases between. The CDR3 length is 16 residues. This chain's CDR3 is CSALDPGLPSGYEQYF. The CDR3, as DNA: TGCAGTGCGCTAGACCCGGGCCTCCCGTCAGGGTACGAGCAGTACTTC.

As concerns this clone: The junction differs from germline at one of its ends, possibly a read error. The gene calls are TRBV12-3 or TRBV12-4 and TRBJ2-3; possible D gene TRBD2, 5 bases. This CDR3 region has 15 residues. CDR3 sequence: CASIRRFSGTDTQYF. The CDR3 DNA is TGTGCCAGCATCCGGAGATTCAGCGGCACAGACACGCAGTATTTT.

The chain couples TRBV2 to TRBJ1-5, with 8 bases aligning to TRBD1. Germline CDR1 and CDR2: SNHLY and FYNNEI. V dropped 8 bases and J dropped 0; count of bases not matched to a gene: 9. The CDR3 has 16 residues. CDR3 sequence reads: CASGSTGAYSNQPQHF. The CDR3 coding sequence is TGTGCCAGCGGGTCGACAGGGGCTTATAGCAATCAGCCCCAGCATTTT.

In its sample, this clone was seen many times. The V gene is TRBV3-1, the J gene TRBJ1-1; no reliable D call. The CDR3 extends over 14 amino acids. V was pared by 1 base and J by 2 bases, with 8 bases between. Germline-derived CDR1 and CDR2 are LGHDT and YNNKEL (reference sequence). The CDR3 DNA reads as TGTGCCAGCAGCCAAGGAACGGGTAACACTGAAGCTTTCTTT. Its protein is CASSQGTGNTEAFF.

In this sample, this clone is medium-sized. The DNA for the CDR3 is TGTGCCAGCAGTGAACTAGCGGGCTCCTACAATGAGCAGTTCTTC. Translated: CASSELAGSYNEQFF. The chain combines TRBV6-1 with TRBJ2-1; 8 positions match TRBD2. Germline V gives CDR1 MNHNS, CDR2 SASEGT. The ends lost 2 bases at V and 0 bases at J; junction bases unmatched: 0. The CDR3 loop spans 15 amino acids.

This clone has a handful of counts. The V gene is TRBV6-2 or TRBV6-3, the J gene TRBJ2-7, with D possibly called TRBD1 or TRBD2 (5 bases each). V lost 8 bases and J 3 bases, leaving 14 bases between the germline ends. CDR3 length: 13 amino acids. The germline V gene encodes CDR1 MNHEY and CDR2 SVGEGT. CDR3 in amino acids: CASYTRGVYEQYF. The CDR3, as DNA: TGTGCCAGCTATACACGAGGGGTCTACGAGCAGTACTTC.

This clone was found many times. J is TRBJ2-7 and V is TRBV4-3, with D unresolved. This CDR3 is 14 amino acids long. CDR1 LGHNA and CDR2 YSLEER come from the germline V gene. V was clipped by 1 base and J by 3 bases, with 10 bases between them. CDR3 nucleotides: TGCGCCAGCAGCCAAGGCATGCCGCACTACGAGCAGTACTTC. Translation gives CASSQGMPHYEQYF.

With respect to this clone: One base away lies a much larger clone, so this may be a sequencing read error. The chain carries TRBV5-6 and TRBJ2-3; 10 bases match TRBD1. This CDR3 has 16 amino acids. From germline, CDR1 is SGHDT and CDR2 YYEEEE. The CDR3, as DNA: TGTGGCAGCAGCGTGCGACAGGGGGCTGGCACAGATACGCAGTATTTT. Translation gives CGSSVRQGAGTDTQYF.

This clone came up many times. This chain uses TRBV20-1 with TRBJ2-3; perhaps TRBD2 as D (6 bases). The CDR3 sequence is 15 residues long. Trimming took off 3 bases at V and 3 bases at J, with 16 bases between the two ends. The germline gives CDR1 DFQATT, CDR2 SNEGSKA (reference sequence). The CDR3 loop is CSASGRLGGTDTQYF. The CDR3 nucleotides read TGCAGTGCTAGTGGGAGGCTTGGGGGGACAGATACGCAGTATTTT.